This TCR beta chain was retrieved from a study of T cells in Graves' hyperthyroidism and ophthalmopathy. RNA transcripts served as the template for amplifying TCR beta CDR3 regions. The primer set for the first-round RT-PCR of the TCR CDR3 was HTBI. MiXCR, run by TCRdb on the multiplex PCR reads, gives a single entry per CDR3 protein. The table records a few hundred thousand distinct CDR3 sequences, 17% of them present only once. This clonotype was recorded many times. Germline-derived CDR1 and CDR2 are SGHRS and YFSETQ. The V end lost 4 bases, the J end lost 3 bases, and 11 bases lay between the germline ends. There are 14 residues in the CDR3.

The sample comprised blood. The rearrangement uses TRBV5-1 and TRBJ2-1; no reliable D call. The clonotype was recovered from a woman aged 18-29 years with Graves' ophthalmopathy. The CDR3: CASSIETDYNEQFF. The CDR3, as DNA: TGCGCCAGCAGCATAGAGACTGACTACAATGAGCAGTTCTTC.